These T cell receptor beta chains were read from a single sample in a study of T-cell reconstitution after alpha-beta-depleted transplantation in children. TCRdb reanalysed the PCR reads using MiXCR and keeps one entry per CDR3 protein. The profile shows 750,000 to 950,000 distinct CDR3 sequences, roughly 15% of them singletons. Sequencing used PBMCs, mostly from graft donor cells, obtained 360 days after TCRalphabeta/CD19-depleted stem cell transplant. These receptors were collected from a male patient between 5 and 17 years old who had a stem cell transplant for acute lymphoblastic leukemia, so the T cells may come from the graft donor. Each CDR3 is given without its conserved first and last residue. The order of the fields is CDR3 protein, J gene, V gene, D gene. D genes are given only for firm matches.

CDR3aa: ASRLRYEF
j_gene: TRBJ2-1
v_gene: TRBV12-2
d_gene: NA

CDR3aa: ASSQVTSGINEQF
j_gene: TRBJ2-1
v_gene: TRBV4-2
d_gene: TRBD2

CDR3aa: ASRRGAYEQY
j_gene: TRBJ2-7
v_gene: TRBV5-1
d_gene: NA

CDR3aa: ASSQPGLAGDHGELF
j_gene: TRBJ2-2
v_gene: TRBV14
d_gene: TRBD2

CDR3aa: ASSLRGLGDYEQY
j_gene: TRBJ2-7
v_gene: TRBV3-1
d_gene: NA

CDR3aa: ASSLAARLSLETQY
j_gene: TRBJ2-5
v_gene: TRBV5-5
d_gene: NA

CDR3aa: ASSRSLVGLAGREY
j_gene: TRBJ2-4
v_gene: TRBV5-6
d_gene: TRBD2

CDR3aa: ASSFRPGAGNQPQH
j_gene: TRBJ1-5
v_gene: TRBV19
d_gene: NA

CDR3aa: ASSLRTSGSIQETQY
j_gene: TRBJ2-5
v_gene: TRBV3-1
d_gene: TRBD2

CDR3aa: ASSFFSAKPTDTQY
j_gene: TRBJ2-3
v_gene: TRBV12-3/TRBV12-4
d_gene: NA

CDR3aa: ASSSLTSGGYNEQF
j_gene: TRBJ2-1
v_gene: TRBV7-7
d_gene: TRBD2

CDR3aa: ASSLVWQGPGETQY
j_gene: TRBJ2-5
v_gene: TRBV5-4
d_gene: NA

CDR3aa: ASSLASGALTDTQY
j_gene: TRBJ2-3
v_gene: TRBV5-1
d_gene: TRBD2

CDR3aa: SAFKGGPGTDTQY
j_gene: TRBJ2-3
v_gene: TRBV20-1
d_gene: NA

CDR3aa: ASRTSGVYNEQF
j_gene: TRBJ2-1
v_gene: TRBV6-1
d_gene: TRBD2

CDR3aa: ASTSHGSEKLF
j_gene: TRBJ1-4
v_gene: TRBV3-1
d_gene: NA

CDR3aa: ASSQDSISLDNEQF
j_gene: TRBJ2-1
v_gene: TRBV4-2
d_gene: NA

CDR3aa: ASSDSGQMSNSPLH
j_gene: TRBJ1-6
v_gene: TRBV25-1
d_gene: TRBD1

CDR3aa: ASNFGQRVVGYT
j_gene: TRBJ1-2
v_gene: TRBV4-1
d_gene: NA

CDR3aa: ASSTFALGNTIY
j_gene: TRBJ1-3
v_gene: TRBV12-3/TRBV12-4
d_gene: NA

CDR3aa: ASSLEAAGGTEQY
j_gene: TRBJ2-7
v_gene: TRBV12-3/TRBV12-4
d_gene: TRBD2

CDR3aa: ASSVRGDYGYT
j_gene: TRBJ1-2
v_gene: TRBV7-8
d_gene: NA

CDR3aa: ASSLRPTYNEQF
j_gene: TRBJ2-1
v_gene: TRBV11-1
d_gene: NA

CDR3aa: ASSTYLRGVDSQY
j_gene: TRBJ2-5
v_gene: TRBV7-9
d_gene: NA

CDR3aa: ASSHSGLAAYNEQF
j_gene: TRBJ2-1
v_gene: TRBV5-1
d_gene: NA

CDR3aa: ASSRSGRILYNEQF
j_gene: TRBJ2-1
v_gene: TRBV11-2
d_gene: TRBD2

CDR3aa: ASSCGGKGDEQF
j_gene: TRBJ2-1
v_gene: TRBV7-7
d_gene: NA

CDR3aa: ASRPREGLVYEQF
j_gene: TRBJ2-1
v_gene: TRBV6-1
d_gene: TRBD2

CDR3aa: ASSESRGDNEQF
j_gene: TRBJ2-1
v_gene: TRBV10-2
d_gene: NA

CDR3aa: SVVSDGYEQY
j_gene: TRBJ2-7
v_gene: TRBV29-1
d_gene: NA

CDR3aa: SARDQNQETQY
j_gene: TRBJ2-5
v_gene: TRBV20-1
d_gene: NA

CDR3aa: ASSEGLASTDTQY
j_gene: TRBJ2-3
v_gene: TRBV10-1
d_gene: NA

CDR3aa: ATSQLNTDTQY
j_gene: TRBJ2-3
v_gene: TRBV15
d_gene: NA

CDR3aa: ASRPFGRGSSYEQY
j_gene: TRBJ2-7
v_gene: TRBV5-1
d_gene: TRBD2

CDR3aa: SVGSGRTDTQY
j_gene: TRBJ2-3
v_gene: TRBV29-1
d_gene: NA

CDR3aa: ASSGTSGSTTGELF
j_gene: TRBJ2-2
v_gene: TRBV5-1
d_gene: TRBD2

CDR3aa: ASSQEDGVTGELF
j_gene: TRBJ2-2
v_gene: TRBV4-1
d_gene: NA

CDR3aa: AISETVLQETQY
j_gene: TRBJ2-5
v_gene: TRBV10-3
d_gene: NA

CDR3aa: ASSLFHGHTYEQY
j_gene: TRBJ2-7
v_gene: TRBV27
d_gene: NA

CDR3aa: ASSYPTGSNEKLF
j_gene: TRBJ1-4
v_gene: TRBV6-5
d_gene: TRBD1

CDR3aa: ASSYFRGSYEQY
j_gene: TRBJ2-7
v_gene: TRBV6-2/TRBV6-3
d_gene: TRBD1

CDR3aa: ASSQERLGNTGELF
j_gene: TRBJ2-2
v_gene: TRBV4-2
d_gene: NA

CDR3aa: ATSDFIGGFGNEQF
j_gene: TRBJ2-1
v_gene: TRBV24-1
d_gene: TRBD1

CDR3aa: SASDRLHEQY
j_gene: TRBJ2-7
v_gene: TRBV20-1
d_gene: NA

CDR3aa: SARISGSYNEQF
j_gene: TRBJ2-1
v_gene: TRBV20-1
d_gene: NA

CDR3aa: SVVGVAGWGETQY
j_gene: TRBJ2-5
v_gene: TRBV29-1
d_gene: TRBD2

CDR3aa: ASSLGAGRRFGGELF
j_gene: TRBJ2-2
v_gene: TRBV5-1
d_gene: NA

CDR3aa: SARDPGTFQETQY
j_gene: TRBJ2-5
v_gene: TRBV20-1
d_gene: NA

CDR3aa: ASSPQGASWITGELF
j_gene: TRBJ2-2
v_gene: TRBV18
d_gene: TRBD1